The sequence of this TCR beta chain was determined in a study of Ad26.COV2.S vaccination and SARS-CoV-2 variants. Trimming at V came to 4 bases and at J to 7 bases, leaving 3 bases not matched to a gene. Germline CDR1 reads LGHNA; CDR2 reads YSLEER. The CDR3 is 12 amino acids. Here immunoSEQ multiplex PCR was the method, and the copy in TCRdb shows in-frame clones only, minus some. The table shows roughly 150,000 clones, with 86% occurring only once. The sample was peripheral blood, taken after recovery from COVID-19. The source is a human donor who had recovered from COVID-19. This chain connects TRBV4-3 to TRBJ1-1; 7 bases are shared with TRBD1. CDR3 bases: TGCGCCAGCAGCCTCCGGGACAGTGAAGCTTTCTTT. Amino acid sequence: CASSLRDSEAFF.